Each of the 14 T cell receptor beta chains below was sequenced from the same sample in a study of T cell responses to AZD1222 COVID-19 vaccine. The table came from immunoSEQ multiplex PCR; TCRdb's copy has only in-frame clones and leaves some out. The sample contains some 200,000 clones, approximately 90% of which appear only once. This specimen was peripheral blood, taken 28 days after the second AZD1222 dose. These receptors were obtained from an adult who received the AZD1222 COVID-19 vaccine.

J is TRBJ1-1 and V is TRBV28; 9 nucleotides match TRBD1. The CDR3 spans 14 residues. CDR1 MDHEN and CDR2 SYDVKM come from the germline V gene. V lost 6 bases to trimming and J lost 7 bases; unmatched junction nucleotides: 9. The CDR3 here is CASRWTGEVSEAFF. The DNA of the CDR3 is TGTGCCAGCAGGTGGACAGGGGAAGTCAGTGAAGCTTTCTTT.

This clone was counted once. V is TRBV3-1 (or the pseudogene TRBV3-2) and J is TRBJ2-3; the D is unclear. Trimming removed 0 bases from V and 9 bases from J, with 10 bases in between. The CDR3 loop spans 13 amino acids. Germline V gene lookup returns CDR1 LGHDT and CDR2 YNNKEL (reference sequence). CDR3 in DNA: TGTGCCAGCAGCCAAGAGCGATTGGTGACGCAGTATTTT. It specifies CASSQERLVTQYF.

The V call is TRBV19, the J call TRBJ2-1; weak D call: TRBD2 (5 bases). Germline values: CDR1 LNHDA, CDR2 SQIVND (reference sequence). This CDR3 spans 14 amino acids. V gave up 5 bases and J gave up 6 bases, with 14 bases separating them. The CDR3 is CASSPRGSSNEQFF. CDR3 DNA: TGTGCCAGTAGTCCCCGAGGGAGCAGCAATGAGCAGTTCTTC.

The V gene is TRBV4-1, the J gene TRBJ2-1; the D is unclear. Trimming removed 0 bases at V and 9 bases at J, with 12 bases between. CDR3 length: 14 amino acids. The germline V gene encodes CDR1 MGHRA and CDR2 YSYEKL. As DNA, the CDR3 is TGCGCCAGCAGCCAAGAGCGACCCGTGGGTGAGCAGTTCTTC. Translation gives CASSQERPVGEQFF.

V gene TRBV3-1 (or the pseudogene TRBV3-2) combines with J gene TRBJ2-7; 9 positions match TRBD2. This CDR3 comprises 16 residues. Germline CDR1 LGHDT, CDR2 YNNKEL (reference sequence). J lost 3 bases, V lost 1 base, and 7 bases had no gene match. CDR3 in amino acids: CASSQGMTSGFYEQYF. DNA of the CDR3: TGTGCCAGCAGCCAAGGGATGACTAGCGGATTCTACGAGCAGTACTTC.

The genes are TRBV4-1 and TRBJ1-1; D is possibly TRBD1 (6 bases). The CDR3 spans 13 residues. Germline V gene data show CDR1 as MGHRA and CDR2 as YSYEKL. The V gene lost 2 bases and the J gene lost 7 bases, with 11 bases spanning the gap. Here the CDR3 DNA reads TGCGCCAGCAGCCAATCCCGGACAGTTGAAGCTTTCTTT. Amino acids: CASSQSRTVEAFF.

V usage is TRBV7-3 and J usage is TRBJ2-1; D might be TRBD2 (6 bases). V lost 4 bases and J lost 3, with 7 bases in between. The length of the CDR3 is 13 residues. Germline assignment: CDR1 SGHTA and CDR2 FQGTGA. The CDR3: CASSSTSYNEQFF. The CDR3 nucleotides read TGTGCCAGCAGCTCGACTAGCTACAATGAGCAGTTCTTC.

V gene TRBV6-5 combines with J gene TRBJ1-1; D not resolved. The CDR3 extends over 13 amino acids. Germline V gene lookup returns CDR1 MNHEY and CDR2 SVGAGI. Trimming shortened V by 2 bases and J by 5 bases, and 9 bases separated the two germline ends. In DNA form, the CDR3 reads TGTGCCAGCAGTTACCGACGAGGGACTGAAGCTTTCTTT. Translating it yields CASSYRRGTEAFF.

This sequence joins TRBV11-2 and TRBJ1-4; the D is unclear. Germline V lookup: CDR1 SGHAT, CDR2 FQNNGV. Trimming stripped 1 base from V and 6 bases from J, with 9 bases between. CDR3 length: 14 amino acids. The CDR3 nucleotides read TGTGCCAGCAGCTTAGTTCGGTTCGATGAAAAACTGTTTTTT. Translation: CASSLVRFDEKLFF.

The chain has TRBV14 and TRBJ2-6, with TRBD2 matching over 7 bases. Germline V gene sequence: CDR1 SGHDN, CDR2 FVKESK. CDR3 length: 18 residues. The V gene end was trimmed by 0 bases and the J gene end by 2 bases; junction bases not matched to a gene: 7. The CDR3: CASSQDWDYPPGANVLTF. The CDR3 bases are TGTGCCAGCAGCCAAGACTGGGACTACCCCCCTGGGGCCAACGTCCTGACTTTC.

This sequence joins TRBV3-1 (or the pseudogene TRBV3-2) and TRBJ2-3; 7 nucleotides agree with TRBD2. J lost 0 bases, V lost 3 bases, and 3 bases had no gene match. Looked up from germline, CDR1 is LGHDT and CDR2 is YNNKEL (reference sequence). The CDR3 has 15 amino acids. CDR3 DNA sequence: TGTGCCAGCAGCCAGAGACTAGCAAGCACAGATACGCAGTATTTT. As protein: CASSQRLASTDTQYF.

The rearrangement joins TRBV19 to TRBJ2-1, with TRBD2 matching 7 bases. The CDR3 runs 15 residues. With 3 bases clipped from V and 7 bases from J, the junction kept 9 bases outside the gene matches. The germline gives CDR1 LNHDA, CDR2 SQIVND (reference sequence). CDR3 DNA: TGTGCCAGTAGTATTCCGAGCGGGGCCAGGAATGAGCAGTTCTTC. Translation: CASSIPSGARNEQFF. Filled out from reference TRBV19 and TRBJ2-1, the complete variable domain reads DGGITQSPKYLFRKEGQNVTLSCEQNLNHDAMYWYRQDPGQGLRLIYYSQIVNDFQKGDIAEGYSVSREKKESFPLTVTSAQKNPTAFYLCASSIPSGARNEQFFGPGTRLTVL.

J is TRBJ2-7 and V is TRBV7-9; either TRBD1 or TRBD2 may fit D (5 bases each). The CDR3 is 18 residues long. The V gene's germline CDR1 is SEHNR and CDR2 FQNEAQ (reference sequence). V was pared by 5 bases and J by 6 bases, with 29 bases between. The CDR3 nucleotides are TGTGCCAGCAGCATAGAAAGTGGGTTTCTGGGACCCTCCGCCGAGCAGTACTTC. The encoded protein is CASSIESGFLGPSAEQYF.

This clone is a singleton in its sample. V and J are TRBV7-9 and TRBJ1-5, with TRBD1 identical over 7 bases. This CDR3 has 16 residues. The V and J ends lost 5 bases and 6 bases, in that order; junction bases with no gene match: 13. Germline loops: CDR1 SEHNR, CDR2 FQNEAQ (reference sequence). The CDR3 loop is CASSPPTGRLSQPQHF. The CDR3, as DNA: TGTGCCAGCAGCCCCCCGACAGGGCGTCTTTCTCAGCCCCAGCATTTT.